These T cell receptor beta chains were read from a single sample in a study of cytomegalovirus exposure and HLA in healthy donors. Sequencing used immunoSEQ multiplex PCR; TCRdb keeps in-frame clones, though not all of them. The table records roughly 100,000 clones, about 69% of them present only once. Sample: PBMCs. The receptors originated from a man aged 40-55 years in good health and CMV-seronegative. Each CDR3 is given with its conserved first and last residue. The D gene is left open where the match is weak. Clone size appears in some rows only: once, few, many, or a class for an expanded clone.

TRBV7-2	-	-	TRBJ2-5	TGTGCCAGCAGCTTACCCGAAGAGGGTATGGAAGAGACCCAGTACTTC	CASSLPEEGMEETQYF
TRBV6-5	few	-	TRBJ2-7	TGTGCCAGCAGTTACCAGGCGACCTACGAGCAGTACTTC	CASSYQATYEQYF
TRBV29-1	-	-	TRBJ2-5	TGCAGCGTTGCCTACGGGGGTGCGGAGACCCAGTACTTC	CSVAYGGAETQYF
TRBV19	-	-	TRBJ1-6	TGTGCCAGTAGTGTCATCTCCTATAATTCACCCCTCCACTTT	CASSVISYNSPLHF
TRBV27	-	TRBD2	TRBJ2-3	TGTGCCAGCAGTTTAGGGAGTAGCGGGAGGGCCACAGATACGCAGTATTTT	CASSLGSSGRATDTQYF
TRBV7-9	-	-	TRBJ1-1	TGTGCCAGCAGCTGGGGGGAGCACACTGAAGCTTTCTTT	CASSWGEHTEAFF
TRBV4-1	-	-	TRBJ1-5	TGCGCCAGCAGCCAGGTCGACAGGACGGAGCCCCAGCATTTT	CASSQVDRTEPQHF
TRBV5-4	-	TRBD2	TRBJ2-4	TGTGCCAGCAGCGGTGGACTAGCGGGAGGGGAAAACATTCAGTACTTC	CASSGGLAGGENIQYF
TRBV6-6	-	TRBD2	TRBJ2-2	TGTGCCAGCAGAGCTAGCGGGGGGGCCTGGGGGGAGCTGTTTTTT	CASRASGGAWGELFF
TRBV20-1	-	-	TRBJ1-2	TGCAGTGCCAGACAGGACTATGGCTACACCTTC	CSARQDYGYTF
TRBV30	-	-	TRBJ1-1	TGTGCCGGTCAGGGGAGAACTGAAGCTTTCTTT	CAGQGRTEAFF
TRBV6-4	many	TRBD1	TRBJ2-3	TGTGCCAGCAGTAGGACAGGGGATGGAGATACGCAGTATTTT	CASSRTGDGDTQYF
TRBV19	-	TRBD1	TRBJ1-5	TGTGCCAGTAGCGATGACGACAGGGGCAATCAGCCCCAGCATTTT	CASSDDDRGNQPQHF
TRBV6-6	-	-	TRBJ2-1	TGTGCCAGCAACCTCCGAGGGCTATCCTACAATGAGCAGTTCTTC	CASNLRGLSYNEQFF
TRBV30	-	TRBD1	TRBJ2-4	TGTGCCTGGAGTGGGACAGGGGTAGCCAAAAACATTCAGTACTTC	CAWSGTGVAKNIQYF
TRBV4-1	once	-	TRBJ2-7	TGCGCCAGCACCCCATTAGCGGAGGGGCGGGAGCAGTACTTC	CASTPLAEGREQYF
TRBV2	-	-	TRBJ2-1	TGTGCCAGCAGTGCCCCTTCGGGAGTGAATGAGCAGTTCTTC	CASSAPSGVNEQFF
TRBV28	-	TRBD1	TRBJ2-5	TGTGCCAGCAGTATGACAGGGATCACCCAAGAGACCCAGTACTTC	CASSMTGITQETQYF
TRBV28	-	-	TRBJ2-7	TGTGCCAGCAGTTTACCTCCGGGAAACCCGTACGAGCAGTACTTC	CASSLPPGNPYEQYF
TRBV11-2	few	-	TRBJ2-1	TGTGCCAGCAGCTTAGGAGGTCTTTACAATGAGCAGTTCTTC	CASSLGGLYNEQFF
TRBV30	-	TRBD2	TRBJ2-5	TGTGCCTGGAGTGCGGGGGGGAAAGAGACCCAGTACTTC	CAWSAGGKETQYF
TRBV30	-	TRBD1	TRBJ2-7	TGTGCCTGGAGTATCAACAGGGGGTACGAGCAGTACTTC	CAWSINRGYEQYF
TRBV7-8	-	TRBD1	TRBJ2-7	TGTGCCAGCAGCATAGATTCCGGGACAGGGGTCTACGAGCAGTACTTC	CASSIDSGTGVYEQYF
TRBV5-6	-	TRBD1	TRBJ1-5	TGTGCCAGCAGCGTAAGACAGGGGGTAAATCAGCCCCAGCATTTT	CASSVRQGVNQPQHF
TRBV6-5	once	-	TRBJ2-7	TGTGCCAGCCGCGAGCCCTCCTACGAGCAGTACTTC	CASREPSYEQYF
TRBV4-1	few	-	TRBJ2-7	TGCGCCAGCAGCCGCCCTGGAGGTTATCTGGGCGAGCAGTACTTC	CASSRPGGYLGEQYF
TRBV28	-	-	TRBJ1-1	TGTGCCAGCACCTCGGGACACATGAACACTGAAGCTTTCTTT	CASTSGHMNTEAFF
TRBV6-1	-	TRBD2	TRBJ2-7	TGTGCCAGCAGTGAACGGGGGGAGGGCCGGAGCGAGCAGTACTTC	CASSERGEGRSEQYF
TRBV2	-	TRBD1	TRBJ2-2	TGTGCCAGCTCCAACCGACAGGGTGATGGGACCGGGGAGCTGTTTTTT	CASSNRQGDGTGELFF
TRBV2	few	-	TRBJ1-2	TGTGCCAGCAGTCCTTTGTCAGGGATCTATGGCTACACCTTC	CASSPLSGIYGYTF
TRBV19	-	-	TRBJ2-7	TGTGCCAGTAGTATTCAGGGTTCGTCCGAGCAGTACTTC	CASSIQGSSEQYF
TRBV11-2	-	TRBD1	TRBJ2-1	TGTGCCAGCAGCACCGCCTCCCAGGGGGCGATCAATGAGCAGTTCTTC	CASSTASQGAINEQFF
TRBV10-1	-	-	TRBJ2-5	TGCGCCAGCAGTGAACGGGGAGGAGAGACCCAGTACTTC	CASSERGGETQYF
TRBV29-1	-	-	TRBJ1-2	TGCAGCGTTGATCTAGGGGGGGATGGCTACACCTTC	CSVDLGGDGYTF
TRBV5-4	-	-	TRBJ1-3	TGTGCCAGCAGCCACGGCGGAGTACAGGGAATCTTTGGAAACACCATATATTTT	CASSHGGVQGIFGNTIYF
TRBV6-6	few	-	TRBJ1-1	TGTGCCAGCAGTTACCTGGACAGTGAAGCTTTCTTT	CASSYLDSEAFF
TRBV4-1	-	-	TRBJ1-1	TGCGCCAGCAGCCCCCCTGAGAGGGACACTGAAGCTTTCTTT	CASSPPERDTEAFF